This T cell receptor (beta chain) was identified during a study of human T cells and chemical hapten exposure. Study-level findings and limits: Following DPC sensitization, TCRs present above 1 in 1000 frequency showed no change.

Each CDR3 protein is one row after TCRdb ran MiXCR on the RACE reads. The table records around 200,000 distinct CDR3 sequences, around 30% of them present only once. Time point here: pre-sensitization, week 0. Treatment indicated: therapeutic diphenylcyclopropenone sensitization with weekly scalp DPC. The study extracted total RNA from unfractionated whole blood. A remark on this clonotype: Its matching antigen is unknown.

Germline CDR1 MDHEN, CDR2 SYDVKM. There are 17 residues in the CDR3. The trim removed 2 bases at V and 6 bases at J, leaving 12 bases unmatched. The sample in question was whole blood, obtained in connection with sensitization to the hapten diphenylcyclopropenone (DPC). This receptor was obtained from a woman aged 25-40 years with alopecia areata. Some clones in this sample may be carry-over from other donors' samples. The chain uses TRBV28 and TRBJ2-3; 9 nucleotides line up with TRBD1. The CDR3 DNA reads TGTGCCAGCAGTTTAATTGGGACAGGGACTCTAAAGGATACGCAGTATTTT. Translating it yields CASSLIGTGTLKDTQYF. Full variable domain (outside the CDR3, taken from reference TRBV28 and TRBJ2-3): DVKVTQSSRYLVKRTGEKVFLECVQDMDHENMFWYRQDPGLGLRLIYFSYDVKMKEKGDIPEGYSVSREKKERFSLILESASTNQTSMYLCASSLIGTGTLKDTQYFGPGTRLTVL.